In its sample, the clone carrying this TCR beta chain was seen once. Its antigen remains unidentified. Per germline, CDR1 SGDLS and CDR2 YYNGEE. J lost 6 bases, V lost 2 bases, and 8 bases had no gene match. This CDR3 contains 15 residues. The entry originates in a study of shared clonotypes between healthy human individuals. Some 90 million PBMCs went into genomic DNA for unsorted samples. Findings of the study overall: Represented genetic and exposure-history diversity was restricted by having few donors.

Measured with immunoSEQ multiplex PCR; TCRdb has only the in-frame clones, and not every one. The sample includes around 450,000 clones, roughly 80% seen only once; the top ten take approximately 13%. Sequenced input: PBMCs. The source of this sequence is a middle-aged woman in good health. Some clones in this sample may be carry-over from other donors' samples. The J gene is TRBJ2-1, the V gene TRBV9; TRBD1 matches 7 bases. CDR3 DNA: TGTGCCAGCAGCGTTACAGGGGCTGTTCCCAATGAGCAGTTCTTC. The encoded protein is CASSVTGAVPNEQFF.